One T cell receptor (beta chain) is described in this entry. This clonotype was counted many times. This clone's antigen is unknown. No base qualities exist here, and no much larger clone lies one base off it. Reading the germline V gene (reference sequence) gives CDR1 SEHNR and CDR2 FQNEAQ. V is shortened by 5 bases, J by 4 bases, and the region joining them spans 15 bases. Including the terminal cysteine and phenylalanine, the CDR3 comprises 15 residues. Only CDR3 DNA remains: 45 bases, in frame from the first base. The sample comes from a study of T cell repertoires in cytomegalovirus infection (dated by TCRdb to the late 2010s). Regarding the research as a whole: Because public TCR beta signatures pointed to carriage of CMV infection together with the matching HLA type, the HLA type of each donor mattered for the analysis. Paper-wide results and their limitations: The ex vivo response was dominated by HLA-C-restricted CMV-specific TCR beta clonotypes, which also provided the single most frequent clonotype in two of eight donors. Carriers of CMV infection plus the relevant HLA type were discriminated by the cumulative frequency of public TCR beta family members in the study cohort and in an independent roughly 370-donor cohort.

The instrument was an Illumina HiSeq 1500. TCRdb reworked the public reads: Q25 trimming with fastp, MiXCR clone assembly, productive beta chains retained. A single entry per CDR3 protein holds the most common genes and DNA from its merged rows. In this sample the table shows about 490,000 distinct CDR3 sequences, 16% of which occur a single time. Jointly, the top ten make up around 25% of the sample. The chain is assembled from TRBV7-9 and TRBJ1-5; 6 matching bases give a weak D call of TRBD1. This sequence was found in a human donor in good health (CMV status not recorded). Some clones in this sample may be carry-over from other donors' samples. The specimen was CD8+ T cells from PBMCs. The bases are TGTGCCAGCAGCCCCGAGGGGGGAAGTAATCAGCCCCAGCATTTT. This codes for CASSPEGGSNQPQHF.